One sample yielded the 30 T cell receptor beta chains listed below, sequenced in a study of blood T cells in healthy people across ages. A J-beta primer mix and a sample-barcoded 5' primer were used in a second PCR of roughly 7 to 12 cycles. TCRdb processed the 5' RACE reads anew with MiXCR; each CDR3 protein has one entry. Counted here are around 780,000 distinct CDR3 sequences, around 24% occurring once; the ten biggest clones make up 3%. Another study also made use of these data, one on T cells of mothers and their children.

Sequenced material: blood. These receptors were collected from a boy aged 5-17 years in good health.

The rearrangement joins TRBV6-5 to TRBJ1-1; D remains unclear. The ends were cut back, 5 bases at V and 3 bases at J, with 16 bases in the middle. Looked up from germline, CDR1 is MNHEY and CDR2 is SVGAGI. CDR3 size: 15 residues. Written as DNA, the CDR3 is TGTGCCAGCAGTCTCAACTGGGAGGAGTACACTGAAGCTTTCTTT. It codes for CASSLNWEEYTEAFF.

V usage is TRBV5-1 and J usage is TRBJ2-4; D might be TRBD1 (7 bases). V gave up 7 bases and J gave up 9 bases, with 11 bases separating them. This CDR3 contains 11 residues. Germline V gives CDR1 SGHRS, CDR2 YFSETQ. The CDR3 DNA sequence: TGCGCCAGCTTGGAGGGGGCCATTCAGTACTTC. It yields the protein CASLEGAIQYF.

This rearrangement joins TRBV5-1 to TRBJ2-2, with TRBD2 matching over 8 bases. This CDR3 has 18 residues. Germline lookup yields CDR1 SGHRS and CDR2 YFSETQ. The V gene end was trimmed by 0 bases and the J gene end by 3 bases; junction bases not matched to a gene: 10. CDR3 sequence reads: CASSLASRREVDTGELFF. CDR3 coding DNA: TGCGCCAGCAGCTTGGCTTCTCGGCGGGAGGTGGACACCGGGGAGCTGTTTTTT. The full variable domain, completed using reference TRBV5-1 and TRBJ2-2, is KAGVTQTPRYLIKTRGQQVTLSCSPISGHRSVSWYQQTPGQGLQFLFEYFSETQRNKGNFPGRFSGRQFSNSRSEMNVSTLELGDSALYLCASSLASRREVDTGELFFGEGSRLTVL.

This clonotype was observed at least ten times. The V gene is TRBV12-3 or TRBV12-4, the J gene TRBJ2-1; TRBD1 matches at 10 bases. The CDR3 is 16 residues long. The ends lost 7 bases at V and 2 bases at J; junction bases unmatched: 8. The CDR3 DNA is TGTGCCAGCACCCCCCAGGGGACAGGGGCCTACAATGAGCAGTTCTTC. Protein: CASTPQGTGAYNEQFF.

The chain links TRBV20-1 to TRBJ2-3, with 8 nucleotides matching TRBD2. Germline values: CDR1 DFQATT, CDR2 SNEGSKA (reference sequence). V trimming: 6 bases; J trimming: 6 bases; junction bases outside the gene matches: 11. This CDR3 contains 14 residues. CDR3 sequence reads: CSARWRLAKDTQYF. CDR3 coding DNA: TGCAGTGCAAGATGGCGACTAGCGAAGGATACGCAGTATTTT.

Comment on this clonotype: Germline is not matched at one junction end, which may reflect a read error. J is TRBJ1-2 and V is TRBV20-1, with D tentatively TRBD1 (6 bases). The CDR3 spans 12 residues. CDR1 is DFQATT, CDR2 SNEGSKA, per germline (reference sequence). The CDR3 coding sequence is TGCAGTGCTAAAGCCCGGACAGATGGCCACACCTTC. Protein sequence: CSAKARTDGHTF.

V is TRBV20-1 and J is TRBJ1-5; D might be TRBD1 (6 bases). V dropped 1 base and J dropped 6 bases, with 22 bases sitting between them. The CDR3 sequence is 17 residues long. Germline V gives CDR1 DFQATT, CDR2 SNEGSKA (reference sequence). The CDR3 here is CSARGSRSPGGGQPQHF. The CDR3 region has the DNA TGCAGTGCTAGAGGAAGCCGGAGCCCCGGAGGGGGTCAGCCCCAGCATTTT.

This clonotype was seen only a few times. The rearrangement joins TRBV6-6 to TRBJ1-4; 9 nucleotides line up with TRBD1. V shed 6 bases and J 8 bases; nucleotides not matched to a gene: 13. The CDR3 has 16 residues. CDR1 and CDR2 from the germline V gene are MNHNY and SVGAGI (reference sequence). CDR3 region: CASRAYDRGGSEKLFF. CDR3 sequence (DNA): TGTGCCAGCAGGGCCTATGACAGGGGGGGAAGCGAAAAACTGTTTTTT.

The rearrangement links TRBV9 to TRBJ1-1; perhaps TRBD1 as D (5 bases). The V and J ends lost 0 bases and 0 bases respectively, with 12 bases between them. The CDR3 runs to 16 residues. Germline loops: CDR1 SGDLS, CDR2 YYNGEE. The DNA for the CDR3 is TGTGCCAGCAGCGTAGCGGGGTCGGGGGTGAACACTGAAGCTTTCTTT. Its translation: CASSVAGSGVNTEAFF.

This chain connects TRBV18 to TRBJ2-5; TRBD2 is a possible D gene (5 bases). The CDR3 sequence is 15 residues long. Trimming cost V 3 bases and J 1 base, with 12 bases left between them. Germline assignment: CDR1 KGHSH and CDR2 LQKENI. In DNA form, the CDR3 reads TGTGCCAGCTCACCCCGGAGCGGAACCCAAGAGACCCAGTACTTC. Encoded protein: CASSPRSGTQETQYF.

The J gene is TRBJ2-5, the V gene TRBV3-1; TRBD2 might be the D (5 bases). V lost 1 base and J lost 7, with 7 bases in between. The germline CDR1 and CDR2 sequences are LGHDT and YNNKEL (reference sequence). The CDR3 is 12 amino acids. CDR3: CASSQGAGTQYF. In DNA form, the CDR3 reads TGTGCCAGCAGCCAAGGTGCGGGGACCCAGTACTTC.

Comment on this clonotype: Because the CDR3 is missing its conserved closing phenylalanine or tryptophan, this is likely a read error. The CDR3 DNA sequence: TGTGCCAGCAGCTACAGGCGACAGCCCGAAGAGACCCAGTACCTC. Its protein product is CASSYRRQPEETQYL. The V call is TRBV7-4, the J call TRBJ2-5, with D maybe TRBD1 (5 bases). Trimming left V 4 bases short and J 3 bases short, with 15 bases between. The CDR3 covers 15 residues. The germline V gene encodes CDR1 SGHVT and CDR2 SQSDAQ.

J is TRBJ1-1 and V is TRBV24-1; D is undetermined. This CDR3 region has 13 residues. Trimming pared 7 bases from V and 1 base from J, leaving 9 bases between. Germline lookup yields CDR1 KGHDR and CDR2 SFDVKD. This chain's CDR3 is CATRVGGNTEAFF. For the CDR3, the DNA is TGTGCCACCAGAGTCGGCGGGAACACTGAAGCTTTCTTT.

This clonotype was recorded a few times. The rearrangement uses TRBV20-1 and TRBJ1-4; 8 nucleotides align to TRBD1. The CDR3 is 13 residues long. The V gene's germline CDR1 is DFQATT and CDR2 SNEGSKA (reference sequence). Germline trimming cut 5 bases from V and 5 bases from J; bases unmatched to any gene: 4. The CDR3 sequence: CSAPQGENEKLFF. The CDR3, as DNA: TGCAGTGCTCCACAGGGGGAGAATGAAAAACTGTTTTTT.

The rearrangement uses TRBV30 and TRBJ2-3; 11 nucleotides line up with TRBD2. The CDR3 sequence is 18 residues long. The trim removed 4 bases at V and 5 bases at J, leaving 17 bases unmatched. The V gene's germline CDR1 is GTSNPN and CDR2 SVGIG (reference sequence). The CDR3 here is CAWIPASGGPGEEDTQYF. Written as DNA, the CDR3 is TGTGCCTGGATCCCGGCTAGCGGGGGGCCCGGGGAGGAAGATACGCAGTATTTT. Complete variable domain (other parts from reference TRBV30 and TRBJ2-3): SQTIHQWPATLVQPVGSPLSLECTVEGTSNPNLYWYRQAAGRGLQLLFYSVGIGQISSEVPQNLSASRPQDRQFILSSKKLLLSDSGFYLCAWIPASGGPGEEDTQYFGPGTRLTVL.

This clonotype was counted only a few times. The junction differs from germline at one of its ends, possibly a read error. The chain is built from TRBV6-1 and TRBJ2-5; D possibly uses TRBD1 or TRBD2 (5 bases each). CDR1 and CDR2 from the germline V gene are MNHNS and SASEGT. This CDR3 has 12 amino acids. CDR3 protein: CASSEPPGPTLF. Here the CDR3 DNA reads TGTGCCAGCAGTGAACCCCCGGGACCGACGCTTTTC.

The chain employs TRBV28 and TRBJ2-1; 8 bases fit TRBD2. This CDR3 is 16 amino acids long. CDR1 is MDHEN, CDR2 SYDVKM, per germline. J gave up 3 bases and V 6 bases, and 10 bases lay outside the gene matches. CDR3 sequence (DNA): TGTGCCAGCAGCCCCACCGGGGCGGGAGGCTACAATGAGCAGTTCTTC. Protein: CASSPTGAGGYNEQFF. The full variable domain, its missing parts supplied by reference TRBV28 and TRBJ2-1, is DVKVTQSSRYLVKRTGEKVFLECVQDMDHENMFWYRQDPGLGLRLIYFSYDVKMKEKGDIPEGYSVSREKKERFSLILESASTNQTSMYLCASSPTGAGGYNEQFFGPGTRLTVL.

About this clonotype: One end of the junction varies from germline; a read error may be responsible. The chain combines TRBV7-2 with TRBJ2-2; D not certain. Germline CDR1 reads SGHTA; CDR2 reads FQGNSA. The CDR3 is 15 residues long. In DNA form, the CDR3 reads TGCGCCAGCAGCCTCGGGCGGACGAACACCGGGGAGCTGTTTTTT. Protein: CASSLGRTNTGELFF.

This clonotype was seen just once. The rearrangement uses TRBV2 and TRBJ1-6; 7 nucleotides match TRBD1. Germline V gene data show CDR1 as SNHLY and CDR2 as FYNNEI. This CDR3 has 14 residues. Trimming cost V 8 bases and J 9 bases; bases outside gene matches: 10. The CDR3 coding sequence is TGTGCCAGCGTTTCCGGGACAGTATTTTCACCCCTCCACTTT. This encodes CASVSGTVFSPLHF.

Many counts were recorded for this clonotype. This sequence joins TRBV7-3 and TRBJ1-6, with D perhaps matching TRBD1 (5 bases). This CDR3 is built from 15 residues. Trimming took off 2 bases at V and 7 bases at J, with 12 bases between the two ends. Germline CDR1 reads SGHTA; CDR2 reads FQGTGA. The CDR3 nucleotides read TGTGCCAGCAGCTTAGAAGGACACCCGAATTCACCCCTCCACTTT. As protein: CASSLEGHPNSPLHF.

This clonotype was seen a few times. The chain recombines TRBV5-1 with TRBJ2-5, with TRBD2 matching 14 bases. The length of the CDR3 is 15 residues. Germline-derived CDR1 and CDR2 are SGHRS and YFSETQ. V was pared by 4 bases and J by 6 bases, with 5 bases of the junction left unmatched. The CDR3 nucleotides read TGCGCCAGCAGCCCCGGACTAGCGGGGGGACAGACCCAGTACTTC. Translated, it gives CASSPGLAGGQTQYF.

The rearrangement uses TRBV5-5 and TRBJ2-1, with TRBD1 matching over 8 bases. The tail of the sequence fits TRBJ2-5 better, so the J call may be wrong. The CDR3 has 15 residues. Germline CDR1 SGHKS, CDR2 YYEKEE (reference sequence). The CDR3 DNA sequence: TGTGCCAGCAGCCCGGACAGGGTGATGCAAGAGACCCAGTACTTC. Its translation: CASSPDRVMQETQYF.

The chain recombines TRBV6-6 with TRBJ2-5; D is unresolved. The tail of the sequence fits TRBJ2-7 better, so the J call may be wrong. CDR3 length: 11 amino acids. The germline gives CDR1 MNHNY, CDR2 SVGAGI (reference sequence). CDR3 amino acids: CASSAVHEQYF. CDR3 DNA sequence: TGTGCCAGCAGTGCAGTGCACGAGCAGTACTTC.

This clonotype was seen a few times. The rearrangement joins TRBV2 to TRBJ2-3, with unresolved D. CDR1 SNHLY and CDR2 FYNNEI come from the germline V gene. The CDR3 loop spans 14 amino acids. V was cut by 7 bases and J by 2 bases, with 13 bases left in between. Here the CDR3 DNA reads TGTGCCAGCAAGGAAGGAGCATCCACAGATACGCAGTATTTT. Its translation is CASKEGASTDTQYF.

This clonotype was observed a few times. This chain joins TRBV12-3 or TRBV12-4 and TRBJ2-3; D call uncertain. V gave up 6 bases and J gave up 4 bases, with 11 bases separating them. This CDR3 has 13 residues. CDR3 loop: CASSRGGADTQYF. The DNA of the CDR3 is TGTGCCAGCAGCCGCGGTGGGGCAGATACGCAGTATTTT.

The chain employs TRBV7-2 and TRBJ2-7; D unresolved. Germline V gene lookup returns CDR1 SGHTA and CDR2 FQGNSA. The CDR3 spans 15 residues. Trimming took off 5 bases at V and 2 bases at J, with 16 bases between the two ends. The CDR3 reads CASSPHRTATYEQYF. CDR3 DNA: TGTGCCAGCAGCCCCCATCGGACGGCGACCTACGAGCAGTACTTC.

V is TRBV6-6 and J is TRBJ2-5, with D perhaps matching TRBD1 (6 bases). Germline CDR1 MNHNY, CDR2 SVGAGI (reference sequence). The CDR3 consists of 13 residues. V lost 4 bases to trimming and J lost 3 bases, with 9 bases between them. CDR3 protein: CASSSSGEETQYF. CDR3 sequence (DNA): TGTGCCAGCAGTTCCTCAGGGGAAGAGACCCAGTACTTC.

This chain connects TRBV14 to TRBJ2-1; 12 nucleotides line up with TRBD2. Germline V lookup: CDR1 SGHDN, CDR2 FVKESK. The CDR3 consists of 16 residues. The junction had 7 bases not matched to a gene; V was cut back by 4 bases and J by 6 bases. The CDR3 loop is CASSPDRLAGVNEQFF. DNA of the CDR3: TGTGCCAGCAGCCCCGACAGACTAGCGGGGGTCAATGAGCAGTTCTTC.

This clonotype was counted only a few times. The rearrangement joins TRBV3-1 to TRBJ1-4; D is perhaps TRBD1 (6 bases). The CDR3 runs 14 residues. Trimming removed 4 bases from V and 8 bases from J, with 14 bases in between. Germline V lookup: CDR1 LGHDT, CDR2 YNNKEL (reference sequence). CDR3 DNA sequence: TGTGCCAGCAGCCTCTCGGGGGGGCGCGAAAAACTGTTTTTT. This codes for CASSLSGGREKLFF.

This clonotype has just one count. This sequence joins TRBV6-5 and TRBJ2-7, with D unclear. Germline values: CDR1 MNHEY, CDR2 SVGAGI. The CDR3 spans 14 residues. Between the trimmed V and J ends, which lost 7 bases and 0 bases, there was a span of 13 bases. This chain's CDR3 is CASTGYPSSYEQYF. The DNA for the CDR3 is TGTGCCAGCACCGGGTACCCGAGCTCCTACGAGCAGTACTTC.